This T cell receptor beta chain came from a study of OX40 agonist ivuxolimab in advanced cancers. Study results and caveats: There was clonal expansion of CD4+ and CD8+ blood T cells by week 6 at 0.1 to 3.0 mg/kg.

Germline loops: CDR1 SEHNR, CDR2 FQNEAQ (reference sequence). The length of the CDR3 is 15 residues. V gave up 0 bases and J gave up 3 bases, with 11 bases separating them. Libraries were prepared by immunoSEQ multiplex PCR; TCRdb keeps only in-frame clonotypes and omits some of them. This table holds approximately 49,000 clones, around 85% found once. For this clone: The antigen remains unidentified.

The chain is built from TRBV7-9 and TRBJ1-1; D gene unclear. Sequencing was performed on CD4+ or CD8+ T cells sorted from blood, taken in a trial of the OX40 agonist ivuxolimab. This clonotype originated in an adult with an advanced solid tumor such as melanoma, head and neck, liver or kidney cancer. This CDR3 reads CASSLAPSRYTEAFF. Here the CDR3 DNA reads TGTGCCAGCAGCTTAGCCCCGAGTAGGTACACTGAAGCTTTCTTT.